This TCR beta chain came from a study of T-cell memory formation after mild COVID-19. The CDR3 runs to 17 residues. CDR1 is SGHRS, CDR2 YFSETQ, per germline. Trimming removed 4 bases from V and 7 bases from J; junction bases left unmatched: 10. Study results and limitations: Pre-infection memory already had some responding clones, implying cross-reactive memory joined. Largely, contracting CD4+ clones fell within CM and EM, and contracting CD8+ clones within EMRA.

This clonotype has more than one count but fewer than ten. Its specificity is unknown. In TCRdb, the 5' RACE reads were re-called with MiXCR into one record per CDR3 protein. The table includes about 320,000 distinct CDR3 sequences, around an eighth detected once. The origin of this receptor is a young man who had mild COVID-19 (a few samples of this study predate the infection). Cell type and time point are not known. The sequenced sample was PBMCs or a T cell subset sorted from them (not recorded which). The chain employs TRBV5-1 and TRBJ2-1, with 14 positions matching TRBD2. This chain's CDR3 is CASSAVGLAGGVNEQFF. CDR3 coding DNA: TGCGCCAGCAGCGCGGTCGGACTAGCGGGGGGCGTAAATGAGCAGTTCTTC. Supplemented by reference TRBV5-1 and TRBJ2-1, the full variable domain reads KAGVTQTPRYLIKTRGQQVTLSCSPISGHRSVSWYQQTPGQGLQFLFEYFSETQRNKGNFPGRFSGRQFSNSRSEMNVSTLELGDSALYLCASSAVGLAGGVNEQFFGPGTRLTVL.